Shown below are 19 T cell receptor beta chains from a single sample sequenced in a study of tumor-infiltrating lymphocytes in oesophageal squamous cell carcinoma. TCRdb independently ran MiXCR on the PCR reads; one entry per CDR3 protein. The data show about 15,000 distinct CDR3 sequences, around 51% seen once. The sequencing input was esophageal tumor tissue. The receptors stem from a female donor with esophageal squamous cell carcinoma.

The gene calls are TRBV6-5 and TRBJ2-7; the D is unclear. The J call may be mistaken, given a closer DNA end match to TRBJ2-1. The length of the CDR3 is 14 residues. The germline V gene has CDR1 MNHEY and CDR2 SVGAGI. The DNA of the CDR3 is TGTGCCAGCAGCCCCACTGGCTCCTACAATGAGCAGTTCTTC. Residues: CASSPTGSYNEQFF.

This clonotype was counted a single time. The chain employs TRBV11-1 and TRBJ1-6, with a tentative D call TRBD1 (6 bases). CDR1 is SGHAT and CDR2 is FQDESV in the germline V gene (reference sequence). The CDR3 runs 15 residues. The ends were cut back, 4 bases at V and 9 bases at J, with 16 bases in the middle. The chain's CDR3 is CASSSWGHRGSPLHF. The CDR3 region has the DNA TGTGCCAGCAGCTCCTGGGGGCACCGGGGTTCACCCCTCCACTTT.

The rearrangement uses TRBV7-6 and TRBJ2-3; a weak D match, TRBD1 (5 bases). The length of the CDR3 is 15 residues. Germline V lookup: CDR1 SGHVS, CDR2 FNYEAQ. Trimming took 3 bases from V and 2 from J, leaving 12 bases between them. The CDR3 sequence is CASSLGRVVTDTQYF. CDR3 bases: TGTGCCAGCAGCTTGGGCAGGGTGGTCACAGATACGCAGTATTTT.

About this clonotype: At one end, the junction sequence differs from germline, possibly due to a read error. This chain uses TRBV28 with TRBJ2-5; 8 nucleotides agree with TRBD2. Germline V CDR1 and CDR2: MDHEN, SYDVKM. The CDR3 runs 11 residues. The CDR3 region is CASSSGTGGVF. The CDR3 DNA reads as TGTGCCAGCAGTTCAGGGACCGGGGGGGTCTTC.

The chain uses TRBV24-1 and TRBJ2-4; 10 nucleotides line up with TRBD1. The J call may be wrong; the DNA end is better matched by TRBJ2-1. Germline V gene lookup returns CDR1 KGHDR and CDR2 SFDVKD. This CDR3 is built from 20 residues. This CDR3 is CATSAAPGQGYGKGYNEQFF. The DNA of the CDR3 is TGTGCCACCAGTGCTGCCCCGGGACAGGGGTACGGGAAAGGCTACAATGAGCAGTTCTTC.

Notes on this clonotype: The final CDR3 position lacks the conserved phenylalanine or tryptophan, pointing to a likely read error. No DNA is shown, since the ends of the CDR3 on it are uncertain; the CDR3 is the one TCRdb lists. The rearrangement links TRBV6-1 to TRBJ2-1; the table's D gene call, TRBD1, was not cross checked with the DNA. The V gene's germline CDR1 is MNHNS and CDR2 SASEGT. The CDR3 spans 12 residues, counting both ends. The CDR3 loop reads CASSEFGTAVHL.

This clonotype was found a few times. This chain uses TRBV7-6 with TRBJ2-7; D gene uncertain. V lost 5 bases to trimming and J lost 5 bases, with 16 bases between them. The CDR3 sequence is 14 residues long. Per germline, CDR1 SGHVS and CDR2 FNYEAQ. CDR3 sequence (DNA): TGTGCCAGCAGCCCTCAGATGGGCGGACACGAGCAGTACTTC. Amino acids: CASSPQMGGHEQYF.

The V and J genes are TRBV15 and TRBJ2-5; TRBD2 agrees at 7 bases. The CDR3 has 17 amino acids. CDR1 LNHNV and CDR2 YYDKDF come from the germline V gene (reference sequence). The J segment lost 11 bases and the V segment lost 0 bases, leaving 18 bases of the junction unmatched. The CDR3 sequence is CATSRDQAGPGGSEQYF. The CDR3 DNA is TGTGCCACCAGCAGAGATCAAGCCGGCCCCGGGGGGAGTGAGCAGTACTTC.

This clonotype was counted a single time. The CDR3 does not close with the conserved phenylalanine or tryptophan, likely indicating a read error. No DNA is shown, since the ends of the CDR3 on it are uncertain; the CDR3 is the one TCRdb lists. This chain connects TRBV7-6 to TRBJ1-1; TRBD1, the table's D call, was not compared with the DNA. The CDR3 numbers 15 amino acids, ends counted. Germline V gene data show CDR1 as SGHVS and CDR2 as FNYEAQ. This CDR3 reads CASSLEFPDTQYFGQ.

The chain is built from TRBV12-5 and TRBJ2-1, with 9 bases aligning to TRBD2. Trimming cost V 6 bases and J 4 bases; bases outside gene matches: 10. Germline assignment: CDR1 LGHNT and CDR2 FRNRAP. The CDR3 loop spans 16 amino acids. This CDR3 reads CASGPGSSGGYNEQFF. CDR3 DNA sequence: TGTGCTAGTGGCCCTGGGAGTAGCGGGGGATACAATGAGCAGTTCTTC.

This clonotype was seen more than once but under ten times. At one end, the junction sequence differs from germline, possibly due to a read error. The rearrangement uses TRBV7-7 and TRBJ1-6; the D gene is possibly TRBD1 (6 bases). The CDR3 is made up of 10 amino acids. CDR1 and CDR2 from the germline V gene are SSHAT and FNYEAQ (reference sequence). In nucleotides, the CDR3 is TGTGCTAGCAGCATTGAACAGGGCCACTTT. This encodes CASSIEQGHF. Based on the CDR3 plus reference TRBV7-7 and TRBJ1-6, the full variable domain is GAGVSQSPRYKVTKRGQDVTLRCDPISSHATLYWYQQALGQGPEFLTYFNYEAQPDKSGLPSDRFSAERPEGSISTLTIQRTEQRDSAMYRCASSIEQGHFGNGTRLTVT.

The chain has TRBV7-2 and TRBJ2-1; D may be TRBD1 or TRBD2 (5 bases each). With the DNA end fitting TRBJ2-7 better, the J assignment may be wrong. Germline loops: CDR1 SGHTA, CDR2 FQGNSA. This CDR3 has 15 amino acids. CDR3 residues: CASSLGGTLSYEQYF. The DNA of the CDR3 is TGTGCCAGCAGCTTAGGAGGGACGCTCTCCTACGAGCAGTACTTC.

The V and J genes are TRBV28 and TRBJ2-4; 9 bases agree with TRBD1. The J call is in doubt because the DNA end fits TRBJ2-7 better. The CDR3 is 14 residues long. Germline V gene data show CDR1 as MDHEN and CDR2 as SYDVKM. In DNA form, the CDR3 reads TGTGCCAGCAGTTACGGGACAGGGCTGGACGAGCAGTACTTC. Its translation: CASSYGTGLDEQYF.

The rearrangement uses TRBV7-4 and TRBJ2-1; 9 positions match TRBD2. V was clipped by 2 bases and J by 8 bases; unmatched bases: 10. The CDR3 loop spans 16 amino acids. Germline V CDR1 and CDR2: SGHVT, SQSDAQ. The CDR3 region has the DNA TGTGCCAGCAGCTTATGGGCGGGAGGGCCCTCCGATGAGCAGTTCTTC. Its protein product is CASSLWAGGPSDEQFF.

This clonotype has ten or more counts. This chain joins TRBV28 and TRBJ1-5; D is unclear. Germline-derived CDR1 and CDR2 are MDHEN and SYDVKM. The CDR3 is made up of 13 amino acids. V was pared by 6 bases and J by 6 bases, with 12 bases between. CDR3 region: CASSGRLSQPQHF. DNA for the CDR3: TGTGCCAGCAGCGGTAGATTGAGTCAGCCCCAGCATTTT.

This clonotype showed up just once. The chain links TRBV6-5 to TRBJ2-5; D might be TRBD1 or TRBD2, each matching 5 bases. The CDR3 has 11 residues. Trimming stripped 9 bases from V and 4 bases from J, with 9 bases between. Looked up from germline, CDR1 is MNHEY and CDR2 is SVGAGI. CDR3 DNA sequence: TGTGCCAGTGAGGGGTTAGAGACCCAGTACTTC. It codes for CASEGLETQYF.

V gene TRBV7-2 combines with J gene TRBJ2-5; no clear D. Trimming cost V 1 base and J 1 base, with 13 bases left between them. This CDR3 has 16 amino acids. Germline V gene data show CDR1 as SGHTA and CDR2 as FQGNSA. The CDR3 reads CASSLDRRQPQETQYF. CDR3 nucleotides: TGTGCCAGCAGCTTAGATCGCAGGCAACCCCAAGAGACCCAGTACTTC.

This clonotype was recorded many times. A much larger clone is a single base away; this may be a read error. The J gene is TRBJ2-1, the V gene TRBV19; 8 bases fit TRBD2. The closer fit of TRBJ2-7 to the DNA end suggests the J call may be wrong. The CDR3 loop spans 15 amino acids. CDR1 LNHDA and CDR2 SQIVND come from the germline V gene (reference sequence). CDR3 DNA: TGTGCCAGTAGACACAGCGGGAGCTCCTACAATGAGCAGTACTTC. Amino acid sequence: CASRHSGSSYNEQYF.

The V gene is TRBV7-3, the J gene TRBJ2-2; D possibly corresponds to TRBD1 (5 bases). V was cut by 3 bases and J by 4 bases, with 9 bases left in between. This CDR3 is built from 14 residues. CDR1 is SGHTA and CDR2 is FQGTGA in the germline V gene. This chain's CDR3 is CASSFYQGTGELFF. In nucleotides, the CDR3 is TGTGCCAGCAGCTTTTACCAGGGCACCGGGGAGCTGTTTTTT. Using reference TRBV7-3 and TRBJ2-2 for the parts outside the CDR3, the full variable domain is GAGVSQTPSNKVTEKGKYVELRCDPISGHTALYWYRQSLGQGPEFLIYFQGTGAADDSGLPNDRFFAVRPEGSVSTLKIQRTERGDSAVYLCASSFYQGTGELFFGEGSRLTVL.